One sample yielded the 29 T cell receptor beta chains listed below, sequenced in a study of OX40 agonist ivuxolimab in advanced cancers. Libraries were prepared by immunoSEQ multiplex PCR; TCRdb keeps only in-frame clonotypes and omits some of them. Of under 100,000 clones in the sample, 75% to 90% were seen once. This specimen consisted of CD4+ or CD8+ T cells sorted from blood, obtained in a trial of the OX40 agonist ivuxolimab. The receptors here all came from an adult with an advanced solid tumor such as melanoma, head and neck, liver or kidney cancer.

The J gene is TRBJ2-6, the V gene TRBV23-1, with 11 bases fitting TRBD2. TRBV23-1 is treated as an ORF (open reading frame) with a function not yet certain. The CDR3 covers 18 residues. With 2 bases clipped from V and 0 bases from J, the junction kept 3 bases outside the gene matches. CDR3 coding DNA: TGCGCCAGCAGTCAACAGACTAGCGGGGTCTCTGGGGCCAACGTCCTGACTTTC. It is translated as CASSQQTSGVSGANVLTF.

The rearrangement uses TRBV5-6 and TRBJ2-7; D is possibly TRBD1 (6 bases). Germline loops: CDR1 SGHDT, CDR2 YYEEEE. V was trimmed by 0 bases and J by 2 bases, leaving 15 bases between them. The CDR3 has 16 amino acids. The CDR3 spells CASSLGHRVRTYEQYF. The CDR3 DNA reads as TGTGCCAGCAGCTTGGGGCACAGGGTGAGGACCTACGAGCAGTACTTC. Full variable domain (rest looked up from reference TRBV5-6 and TRBJ2-7): DAGVTQSPTHLIKTRGQQVTLRCSPKSGHDTVSWYQQALGQGPQFIFQYYEEEERQRGNFPDRFSGHQFPNYSSELNVNALLLGDSALYLCASSLGHRVRTYEQYFGPGTRLTVT.

This sequence joins TRBV7-2 and TRBJ2-3, with TRBD2 identical over 10 bases. The CDR3 is 16 amino acids. The V gene end was trimmed by 4 bases and the J gene end by 3 bases; junction bases not matched to a gene: 7. CDR1 and CDR2 from the germline V gene are SGHTA and FQGNSA. As DNA, the CDR3 is TGTGCCAGCAGCTCTGGCGGTAGCGGGGGGACAGATACGCAGTATTTT. Encoded protein: CASSSGGSGGTDTQYF.

This clone was found once. The chain carries TRBV12-5 and TRBJ2-3; D unresolved. The CDR3 is made up of 13 amino acids. Germline V lookup: CDR1 LGHNT, CDR2 FRNRAP. V was clipped by 6 bases and J by 3 bases, with 10 bases between them. In DNA, the CDR3 is TGTGCTAGTGGGGCGTCCGGGACAGATACGCAGTATTTT. It codes for CASGASGTDTQYF.

This sequence joins TRBV6-4 and TRBJ1-1; unclear D gene. CDR3 length: 12 residues. The V and J ends lost 4 bases and 7 bases respectively, with 10 bases between them. CDR1 MRHNA and CDR2 SNTAGT come from the germline V gene. The CDR3 spells CASSGRRVEAFF. CDR3 nucleotide sequence: TGTGCCAGCAGTGGTAGGAGAGTTGAAGCTTTCTTT.

The chain links TRBV4-2 to TRBJ1-5, with D possibly matching TRBD1 (5 bases). Germline CDR1 is LGHNA and CDR2 is YNFKEQ. CDR3 length: 15 amino acids. Trimming stripped 4 bases from V and 2 bases from J, with 12 bases between. CDR3 DNA sequence: TGTGCCAGCAGCCCGAACACGGGGGGCAATCAGCCCCAGCATTTT. This gives the protein CASSPNTGGNQPQHF.

The chain combines TRBV4-2 with TRBJ2-5, with 7 bases lining up with TRBD2. V gave up 1 base and J gave up 5 bases; unmatched junction bases: 16. The CDR3 spans 18 residues. Looked up from germline, CDR1 is LGHNA and CDR2 is YNFKEQ. The CDR3 DNA follows: TGTGCCAGCAGCCAAGCCGTCCCACTAGCGTACAATGCGGAGACCCAGTACTTC. This sequence encodes CASSQAVPLAYNAETQYF.

The chain recombines TRBV28 with TRBJ1-5; no clear D. The germline gives CDR1 MDHEN, CDR2 SYDVKM. The CDR3 is 16 residues long. V lost 7 bases to trimming and J lost 0 bases, with 16 bases between them. The DNA of the CDR3 is TGTGCCAGCAATGAACAGCAACCTTATAGCAATCAGCCCCAGCATTTT. Amino acid sequence: CASNEQQPYSNQPQHF. Full variable domain (outside the CDR3, taken from reference TRBV28 and TRBJ1-5): DVKVTQSSRYLVKRTGEKVFLECVQDMDHENMFWYRQDPGLGLRLIYFSYDVKMKEKGDIPEGYSVSREKKERFSLILESASTNQTSMYLCASNEQQPYSNQPQHFGDGTRLSIL.

The chain recombines TRBV19 with TRBJ1-2; TRBD1 is a possible D gene (5 bases). Germline V gene sequence: CDR1 LNHDA, CDR2 SQIVND (reference sequence). The CDR3 has 14 amino acids. V lost 4 bases and J 4 bases, leaving 13 bases between the germline ends. For the CDR3, the DNA is TGTGCCAGTAGTACAGGGAATAAGGCCTATGGCTACACCTTC. Translated, it gives CASSTGNKAYGYTF.

The rearrangement joins TRBV14 to TRBJ2-2; the D is unclear. There are 14 residues in the CDR3. Germline loops: CDR1 SGHDN, CDR2 FVKESK. The V end lost 1 base, the J end lost 4 bases, and 7 bases lay between the germline ends. The CDR3 sequence is CASSQVGTTGELFF. The CDR3 bases are TGTGCCAGCAGCCAAGTAGGCACCACCGGGGAGCTGTTTTTT.

The V and J genes are TRBV5-6 and TRBJ2-3; D gene unclear. Looked up from germline, CDR1 is SGHDT and CDR2 is YYEEEE. The ends were cut back, 3 bases at V and 8 bases at J, with 22 bases in the middle. The CDR3 spans 16 residues. In DNA, the CDR3 is TGTGCCAGCAGCTACTTATTAGAGTACCCAGAAGGTACGCAGTATTTT. Translating gives CASSYLLEYPEGTQYF.

This chain connects TRBV27 to TRBJ1-6; no definite D call. The CDR3 contains 14 residues. V was shortened by 3 bases and J by 6 bases, with 9 bases between the two germline ends. Germline V gives CDR1 MNHEY, CDR2 SMNVEV (reference sequence). The CDR3 DNA is TGTGCCAGCAGTTTTCCTGGGATTAATTCACCCCTCCACTTT. It specifies CASSFPGINSPLHF.

This chain joins TRBV30 and TRBJ1-6; D is possibly TRBD1 (6 bases). Germline values: CDR1 GTSNPN, CDR2 SVGIG (reference sequence). The CDR3 contains 15 residues. The V end lost 0 bases, the J end lost 6 bases, and 12 bases lay between the germline ends. The CDR3 nucleotides read TGTGCCTGGAGTGTAACTGGGACACTTAATTCACCCCTCCACTTT. It translates to CAWSVTGTLNSPLHF.

The rearrangement joins TRBV28 to TRBJ1-5; D gene ambiguous. Per germline, CDR1 MDHEN and CDR2 SYDVKM. The CDR3 sequence is 14 residues long. V dropped 3 bases and J dropped 0 bases, with 6 bases sitting between them. The CDR3 DNA follows: TGTGCCAGCAGTTTGAGGCCTAGCAATCAGCCCCAGCATTTT. This sequence encodes CASSLRPSNQPQHF. Filled out from reference TRBV28 and TRBJ1-5, the complete variable domain reads DVKVTQSSRYLVKRTGEKVFLECVQDMDHENMFWYRQDPGLGLRLIYFSYDVKMKEKGDIPEGYSVSREKKERFSLILESASTNQTSMYLCASSLRPSNQPQHFGDGTRLSIL.

In its sample, this clone was seen a few times. The chain couples TRBV30 to TRBJ1-2, with D unclear. Trimming stripped 3 bases from V and 4 bases from J, with 9 bases between. Germline lookup yields CDR1 GTSNPN and CDR2 SVGIG (reference sequence). The CDR3 is 12 residues long. The CDR3 DNA sequence: TGTGCCTGGAGCCGGGTAGGCTATGGCTACACCTTC. Translated, it gives CAWSRVGYGYTF.

This rearrangement joins TRBV18 to TRBJ1-1; D not resolved. With 8 bases removed from V and 4 bases from J, the gap between germline ends came to 14 bases. This CDR3 region has 13 residues. The germline V gene has CDR1 KGHSH and CDR2 LQKENI. CDR3 residues: CASHEGWGTEAFF. For the CDR3, the DNA is TGTGCCAGCCACGAAGGGTGGGGCACTGAAGCTTTCTTT.

V and J are TRBV28 and TRBJ1-1, with D maybe TRBD1 (6 bases). Germline loops: CDR1 MDHEN, CDR2 SYDVKM. V was pared by 10 bases and J by 7 bases, with 19 bases between. The CDR3 spans 13 residues. CDR3 region: CAKTIPGGGEAFF. DNA of the CDR3: TGTGCCAAAACTATACCGGGAGGGGGTGAAGCTTTCTTT.

This rearrangement joins TRBV7-9 to TRBJ1-4; 7 positions match TRBD1. With V trimmed by 4 bases and J by 3 bases, 5 bases remained unmatched. CDR1 is SEHNR and CDR2 is FQNEAQ in the germline V gene (reference sequence). The CDR3 length is 15 residues. CDR3 coding DNA: TGTGCCAGCAGCTCTCAAAGGGGGCCTAATGAAAAACTGTTTTTT. Residues: CASSSQRGPNEKLFF.

The V call is TRBV6-5, the J call TRBJ2-3; D may be TRBD1 (6 bases). Germline values: CDR1 MNHEY, CDR2 SVGAGI. Trimming shortened V by 6 bases and J by 6 bases, and 16 bases separated the two germline ends. The CDR3 loop spans 14 amino acids. The CDR3 is CASRDPGVPDTQYF. The CDR3 bases are TGTGCCAGCAGGGACCCAGGGGTTCCGGATACGCAGTATTTT.

The chain links TRBV29-1 to TRBJ2-1, with D unresolved. Between the trimmed V and J ends, which lost 4 bases and 3 bases, there was a span of 34 bases. Germline CDR1 SQVTM, CDR2 ANQGSEA. This CDR3 is 21 amino acids long. CDR3 protein: CSVVRVRLFSLSQSLYNEQFF. The DNA for the CDR3 is TGCAGCGTTGTCCGCGTCAGACTGTTCTCTTTGAGCCAGTCCCTCTACAATGAGCAGTTCTTC.

The rearrangement uses TRBV5-1 and TRBJ2-3, with D tentatively TRBD2 (6 bases). CDR1 is SGHRS, CDR2 YFSETQ, per germline. The length of the CDR3 is 15 residues. V shed 1 base and J shed 3 bases, with 12 bases lying between them. As DNA, the CDR3 is TGCGCCAGCAGCTTGAGTGTCGGGGGAACAGATACGCAGTATTTT. It yields the protein CASSLSVGGTDTQYF.

V gene TRBV11-2 combines with J gene TRBJ1-4; D is possibly TRBD1 (5 bases). V gave up 1 base and J gave up 7 bases, with 13 bases separating them. This CDR3 is built from 15 residues. Germline V lookup: CDR1 SGHAT, CDR2 FQNNGV. CDR3 amino acids: CASSLVRGTGEKLFF. The CDR3 DNA reads TGTGCCAGCAGCTTAGTTCGGGGGACGGGTGAAAAACTGTTTTTT.

In DNA form, the CDR3 reads TGCAGCGTGGACACAGGGGGCCGTGAGACCCAGTACTTC. It yields the protein CSVDTGGRETQYF. The chain combines TRBV29-1 with TRBJ2-5; 9 bases are a match to TRBD1. Germline CDR1 reads SQVTM; CDR2 reads ANQGSEA. The ends lost 6 bases at V and 5 bases at J; junction bases unmatched: 7. The CDR3 loop spans 13 amino acids. The complete variable domain, with remaining parts taken from reference TRBV29-1 and TRBJ2-5, reads SAVISQKPSRDICQRGTSLTIQCQVDSQVTMMFWYRQQPGQSLTLIATANQGSEATYESGFVIDKFPISRPNLTFSTLTVSNMSPEDSSIYLCSVDTGGRETQYFGPGTRLLVL.

This clone was observed once. The rearrangement links TRBV5-5 to TRBJ1-1; D is ambiguous. The germline gives CDR1 SGHKS, CDR2 YYEKEE (reference sequence). The V gene lost 2 bases and the J gene lost 0 bases, with 11 bases spanning the gap. CDR3 length: 15 residues. The CDR3 sequence is CASSFSLSMNTEAFF. The CDR3 DNA reads TGTGCCAGCAGCTTTAGCCTGAGCATGAACACTGAAGCTTTCTTT.

Only one count was recorded for this clone. V usage is TRBV18 and J usage is TRBJ1-2; 7 positions match TRBD1. The CDR3 is 15 amino acids. Germline V gene data show CDR1 as KGHSH and CDR2 as LQKENI. V trimming: 3 bases; J trimming: 4 bases; junction bases outside the gene matches: 8. The CDR3 coding sequence is TGTGCCAGCTCACCGGGACAGCGTCGGAGCTATGGCTACACCTTC. Translated: CASSPGQRRSYGYTF.

This clone was detected only a few times. J is TRBJ2-5 and V is TRBV7-6, with a tentative D call TRBD2 (5 bases). This CDR3 contains 13 residues. Between the trimmed V and J ends, which lost 4 bases and 4 bases, there was a span of 10 bases. Germline loops: CDR1 SGHVS, CDR2 FNYEAQ. The CDR3: CASSSTNAETQYF. In DNA, the CDR3 is TGTGCCAGCAGCTCGACTAACGCAGAGACCCAGTACTTC.

V gene TRBV6-5 combines with J gene TRBJ1-2, with no clear D. The V gene lost 7 bases and the J gene lost 0 bases, with 12 bases spanning the gap. This CDR3 is 14 amino acids long. Germline V gene data show CDR1 as MNHEY and CDR2 as SVGAGI. The CDR3 is CASKPDGTNYGYTF. For the CDR3, the DNA is TGTGCCAGCAAACCGGACGGAACTAACTATGGCTACACCTTC.

The chain is built from TRBV20-1 and TRBJ1-2; tentatively, D is TRBD1 (5 bases). This CDR3 spans 11 amino acids. V lost 5 bases and J lost 3, with 7 bases in between. In germline, CDR1 is DFQATT, CDR2 SNEGSKA (reference sequence). The CDR3: CSAGDHYGYTF. CDR3 DNA sequence: TGCAGTGCTGGGGACCACTATGGCTACACCTTC.

The chain combines TRBV2 with TRBJ1-4, with TRBD1 matching over 10 bases. The CDR3 spans 15 residues. Trimming removed 6 bases from V and 0 bases from J; junction bases left unmatched: 1. Per the germline V gene, CDR1 is SNHLY and CDR2 is FYNNEI. The CDR3 coding sequence is TGTGCCAGCAGCGGGACAGGGGCAACTAATGAAAAACTGTTTTTT. Residues: CASSGTGATNEKLFF.